Below are 15 T cell receptor beta chains sequenced from a single sample in a study of cytomegalovirus exposure and HLA in healthy donors. Assay: immunoSEQ multiplex PCR; the TCRdb copy retains only in-frame clones and omits some. The data hold about 130,000 clones, with around 86% observed a single time. Specimen: PBMCs. Receptors originate from a woman under 30 in good health and CMV-seronegative.

V is TRBV29-1 and J is TRBJ2-4, with D possibly being TRBD1 (5 bases). This CDR3 spans 12 amino acids. Germline V gene lookup returns CDR1 SQVTM and CDR2 ANQGSEA. V dropped 6 bases and J dropped 8 bases, with 14 bases sitting between them. Here the CDR3 reads CSVSTGLDIQYF. The DNA of the CDR3 is TGCAGCGTGTCAACAGGTTTGGACATTCAGTACTTC.

This sequence joins TRBV9 and TRBJ2-1; 15 nucleotides match TRBD2. After removal of 0 bases from V and 0 bases from J, the junction contained 10 bases not matched to a gene. CDR3 length: 21 residues. Germline lookup yields CDR1 SGDLS and CDR2 YYNGEE. The CDR3 DNA is TGTGCCAGCAGCGTAGCTACTCCGGGACTAGCGGGAGGTGGCTCCTACAATGAGCAGTTCTTC. The encoded protein is CASSVATPGLAGGGSYNEQFF.

The rearrangement joins TRBV2 to TRBJ2-3; 9 bases line up with TRBD2. This CDR3 has 17 residues. Germline CDR1 and CDR2: SNHLY and FYNNEI. J lost 7 bases, V lost 1 base, and 12 bases had no gene match. The CDR3 spells CASSEGPGSGGSYTQYF. The CDR3 nucleotides are TGTGCCAGCAGTGAAGGCCCCGGAAGCGGGGGGTCGTATACGCAGTATTTT.

This chain uses TRBV4-1 with TRBJ2-7, with a tentative D call TRBD1 (6 bases). Per germline, CDR1 MGHRA and CDR2 YSYEKL. This CDR3 comprises 18 residues. Deletions cut 2 bases from V and 3 bases from J, with 23 bases between. This chain's CDR3 is CASSQRTGLVQRNYEQYF. The CDR3 nucleotides are TGCGCCAGCAGCCAACGTACAGGGTTGGTGCAAAGAAACTACGAGCAGTACTTC.

In DNA, the CDR3 is TGTGCCAGCATTGGACTAGCGGGAAACGCCGGGGAGCTGTTTTTT. It yields the protein CASIGLAGNAGELFF. This chain connects TRBV6-5 to TRBJ2-2; 12 bases are shared with TRBD2. The CDR3 contains 15 residues. CDR1 and CDR2 from the germline V gene are MNHEY and SVGAGI. With V trimmed by 7 bases and J by 6 bases, 6 bases remained unmatched.

V gene TRBV7-9 combines with J gene TRBJ1-5; D possibly corresponds to TRBD1 (6 bases). The CDR3 loop spans 14 amino acids. Trimming shortened V by 5 bases and J by 7 bases, and 15 bases separated the two germline ends. Germline V gives CDR1 SEHNR, CDR2 FQNEAQ (reference sequence). The CDR3 sequence is CASSPGGGGQPQHF. The DNA of the CDR3 is TGTGCCAGCAGCCCCGGGGGGGGCGGACAGCCCCAGCATTTT.

DNA for the CDR3: TGTGCCAGCAGCCCCTCAGGGGCGCGCACTGAAGCTTTCTTT. This translates into CASSPSGARTEAFF. This chain connects TRBV7-3 to TRBJ1-1; perhaps TRBD1 as D (6 bases). This CDR3 has 14 residues. Trimming took off 5 bases at V and 4 bases at J, with 14 bases between the two ends. CDR1 is SGHTA, CDR2 FQGTGA, per germline.

V and J are TRBV6-1 and TRBJ2-1; TRBD2 aligns across 9 bases. The germline gives CDR1 MNHNS, CDR2 SASEGT. The V gene end was trimmed by 2 bases and the J gene end by 2 bases; junction bases not matched to a gene: 4. This CDR3 region has 16 residues. CDR3 region: CASSELLAGPYNEQFF. The CDR3 DNA reads TGTGCCAGCAGTGAATTACTAGCGGGCCCCTACAATGAGCAGTTCTTC.

V is TRBV7-8 and J is TRBJ1-5; 9 bases map to TRBD1. V trimming: 1 base; J trimming: 4 bases; junction bases outside the gene matches: 5. The germline gives CDR1 SGHVS, CDR2 FQNEAQ. The CDR3 runs 16 residues. CDR3 region: CASSLEGQGWNQPQHF. CDR3 coding DNA: TGTGCCAGCAGCTTAGAGGGACAGGGATGGAATCAGCCCCAGCATTTT.

The rearrangement joins TRBV2 to TRBJ2-1, with 13 bases lining up with TRBD2. This CDR3 is 15 amino acids long. V trimming: 6 bases; J trimming: 4 bases; junction bases outside the gene matches: 3. Germline CDR1 is SNHLY and CDR2 is FYNNEI. The CDR3 DNA sequence: TGTGCCAGCAGGTCACTAGCGGGAGGGTACAATGAGCAGTTCTTC. Translation: CASRSLAGGYNEQFF.

The chain carries TRBV7-9 and TRBJ2-7; D uncertain. Looked up from germline, CDR1 is SEHNR and CDR2 is FQNEAQ (reference sequence). V was clipped by 4 bases and J by 5 bases, with 6 bases between them. There are 11 residues in the CDR3. As DNA, the CDR3 is TGTGCCAGCAGCTCTAATAACGAGCAGTACTTC. The encoded protein is CASSSNNEQYF.

The table lists this clone with a few counts. V gene TRBV30 combines with J gene TRBJ2-3; 7 positions match TRBD1. CDR3 size: 11 residues. V lost 3 bases and J lost 6; bases outside the gene matches: 0. The germline V gene has CDR1 GTSNPN and CDR2 SVGIG (reference sequence). CDR3 in DNA: TGTGCCTGGAGCAGGGGGGATACGCAGTATTTT. Translated, it gives CAWSRGDTQYF.

V and J are TRBV15 and TRBJ2-1, with D possibly matching TRBD1 (7 bases). The V end was cut by 3 bases, the J end by 2 bases, with 8 bases between. CDR3 length equals 14 residues. Germline CDR1 reads LNHNV; CDR2 reads YYDKDF (reference sequence). CDR3 in DNA: TGTGCCACCAGCAGCAGGGGGGCCTACAATGAGCAGTTCTTC. As protein: CATSSRGAYNEQFF.

The CDR3 DNA reads as TGCGCCAGCAGCCCCTCGGACAGCACTAATGAAAAACTGTTTTTT. Its protein is CASSPSDSTNEKLFF. The chain couples TRBV5-1 to TRBJ1-4, with TRBD1 as a possible D gene (6 bases). Trimming cost V 4 bases and J 2 bases, with 12 bases left between them. Looked up from germline, CDR1 is SGHRS and CDR2 is YFSETQ. This CDR3 contains 15 residues. The full variable domain, completed using reference TRBV5-1 and TRBJ1-4, is KAGVTQTPRYLIKTRGQQVTLSCSPISGHRSVSWYQQTPGQGLQFLFEYFSETQRNKGNFPGRFSGRQFSNSRSEMNVSTLELGDSALYLCASSPSDSTNEKLFFGSGTQLSVL.

The J gene is TRBJ2-1, the V gene TRBV29-1, with D hard to call. V lost 7 bases to trimming and J lost 6 bases, with 16 bases between them. This CDR3 is built from 13 residues. Germline values: CDR1 SQVTM, CDR2 ANQGSEA. CDR3 sequence (DNA): TGCAGCGCTGCCACCTATCTTGTCAATGAGCAGTTCTTC. This translates into CSAATYLVNEQFF.